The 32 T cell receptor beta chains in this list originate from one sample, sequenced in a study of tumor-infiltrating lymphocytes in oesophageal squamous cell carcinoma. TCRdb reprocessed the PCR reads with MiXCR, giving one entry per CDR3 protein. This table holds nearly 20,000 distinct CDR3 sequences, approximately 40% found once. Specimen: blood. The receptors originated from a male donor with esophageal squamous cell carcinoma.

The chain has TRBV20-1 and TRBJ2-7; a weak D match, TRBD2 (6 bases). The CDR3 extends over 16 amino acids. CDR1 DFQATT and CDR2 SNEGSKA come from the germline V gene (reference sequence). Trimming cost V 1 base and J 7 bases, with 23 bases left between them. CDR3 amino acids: CSARAQAGPNFNEQYF. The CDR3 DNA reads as TGCAGTGCTAGAGCTCAGGCGGGACCCAACTTCAATGAGCAGTACTTC.

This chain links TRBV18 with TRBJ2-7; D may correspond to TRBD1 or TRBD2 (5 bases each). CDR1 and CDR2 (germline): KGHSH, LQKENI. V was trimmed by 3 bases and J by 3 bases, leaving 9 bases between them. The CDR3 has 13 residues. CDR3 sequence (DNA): TGTGCCAGCTCACCGGGGGTGCTCTACGAGCAGTACTTC. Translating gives CASSPGVLYEQYF.

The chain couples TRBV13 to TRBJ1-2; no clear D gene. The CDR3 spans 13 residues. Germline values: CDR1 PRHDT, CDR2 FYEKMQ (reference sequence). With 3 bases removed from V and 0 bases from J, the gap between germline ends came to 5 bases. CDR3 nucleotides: TGTGCCAGCAGCTTCGACACTAACTATGGCTACACCTTC. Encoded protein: CASSFDTNYGYTF.

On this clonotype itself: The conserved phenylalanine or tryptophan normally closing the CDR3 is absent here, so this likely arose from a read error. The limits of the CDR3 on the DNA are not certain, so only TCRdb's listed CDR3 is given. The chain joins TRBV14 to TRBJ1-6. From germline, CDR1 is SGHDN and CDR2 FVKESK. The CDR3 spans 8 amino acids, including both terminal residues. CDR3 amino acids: CASSQRLK.

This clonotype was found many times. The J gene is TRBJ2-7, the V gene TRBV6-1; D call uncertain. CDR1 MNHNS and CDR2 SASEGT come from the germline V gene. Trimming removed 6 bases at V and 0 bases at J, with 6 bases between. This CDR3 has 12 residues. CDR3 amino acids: CASRPDSYEQYF. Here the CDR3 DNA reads TGTGCCAGCAGGCCGGACTCCTACGAGCAGTACTTC.

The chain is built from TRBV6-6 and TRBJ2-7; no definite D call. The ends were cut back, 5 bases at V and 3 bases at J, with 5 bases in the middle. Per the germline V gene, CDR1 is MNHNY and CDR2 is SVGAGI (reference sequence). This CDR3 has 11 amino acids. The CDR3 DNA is TGTGCCAGCAGTCCCAGCTACGAGCAGTACTTC. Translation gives CASSPSYEQYF.

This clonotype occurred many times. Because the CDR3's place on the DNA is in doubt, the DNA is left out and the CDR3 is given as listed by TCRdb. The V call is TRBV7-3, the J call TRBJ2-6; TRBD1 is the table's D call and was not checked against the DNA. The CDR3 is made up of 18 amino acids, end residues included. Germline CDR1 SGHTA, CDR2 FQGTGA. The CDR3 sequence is CASSQGDSAGILWLHLRF.

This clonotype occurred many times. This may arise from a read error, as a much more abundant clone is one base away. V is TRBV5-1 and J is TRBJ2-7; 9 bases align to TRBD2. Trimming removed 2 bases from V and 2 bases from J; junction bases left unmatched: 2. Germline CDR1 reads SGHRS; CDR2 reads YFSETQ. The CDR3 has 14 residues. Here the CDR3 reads CASSFSGSPYEQYF. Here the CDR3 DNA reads TGCGCCAGCAGCTTTAGCGGGAGTCCCTACGAGCAGTACTTC.

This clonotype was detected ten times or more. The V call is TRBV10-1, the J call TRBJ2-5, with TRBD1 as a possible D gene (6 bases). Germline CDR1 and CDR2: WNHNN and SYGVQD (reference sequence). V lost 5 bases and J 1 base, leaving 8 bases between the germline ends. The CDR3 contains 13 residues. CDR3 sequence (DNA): TGCGCCAGCAGTAGACAGGCCCAAGAGACCCAGTACTTC. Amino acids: CASSRQAQETQYF.

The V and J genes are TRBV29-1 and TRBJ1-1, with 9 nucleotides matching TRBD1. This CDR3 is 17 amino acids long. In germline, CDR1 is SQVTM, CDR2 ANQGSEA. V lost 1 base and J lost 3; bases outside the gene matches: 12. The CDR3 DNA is TGCAGCGTTGAAGGACCTTACGGACAGGGGAAGGACACTGAAGCTTTCTTT. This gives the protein CSVEGPYGQGKDTEAFF.

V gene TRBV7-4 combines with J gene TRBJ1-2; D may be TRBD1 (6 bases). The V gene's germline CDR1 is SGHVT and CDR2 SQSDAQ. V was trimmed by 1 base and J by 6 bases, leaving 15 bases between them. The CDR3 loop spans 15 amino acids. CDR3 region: CASSLENSGVDGYTF. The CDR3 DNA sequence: TGTGCCAGCAGCTTAGAAAATTCAGGGGTCGATGGCTACACCTTC.

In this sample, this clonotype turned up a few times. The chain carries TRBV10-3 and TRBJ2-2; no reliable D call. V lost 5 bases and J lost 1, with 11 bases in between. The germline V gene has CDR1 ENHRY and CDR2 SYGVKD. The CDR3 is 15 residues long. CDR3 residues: CAISSSPENTGELFF. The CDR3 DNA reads TGTGCCATCAGTTCGTCCCCCGAGAACACCGGGGAGCTGTTTTTT.

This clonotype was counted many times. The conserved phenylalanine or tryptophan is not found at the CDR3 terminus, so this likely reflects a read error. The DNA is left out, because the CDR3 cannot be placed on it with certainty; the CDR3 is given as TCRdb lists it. The CDR3 is CASSPPKGFGS. The chain is built from TRBV7-2 and TRBJ2-1; the DNA was not used to check the table's D call, TRBD2. The CDR3 totals 11 residues, both ends included. The V gene's germline CDR1 is SGHTA and CDR2 FQGNSA.

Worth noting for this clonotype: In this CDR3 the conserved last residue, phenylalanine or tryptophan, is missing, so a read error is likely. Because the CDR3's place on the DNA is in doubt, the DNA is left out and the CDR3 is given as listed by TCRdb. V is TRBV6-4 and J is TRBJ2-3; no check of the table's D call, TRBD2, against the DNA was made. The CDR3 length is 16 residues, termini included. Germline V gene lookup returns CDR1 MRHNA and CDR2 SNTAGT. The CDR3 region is CASSYGGSNSPLHFGT.

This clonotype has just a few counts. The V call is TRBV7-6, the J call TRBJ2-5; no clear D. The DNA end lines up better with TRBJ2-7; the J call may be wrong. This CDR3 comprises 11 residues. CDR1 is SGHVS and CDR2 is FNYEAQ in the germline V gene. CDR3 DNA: TGTGCCAGCAGCCCAGGAACCGAGCAGTACTTC. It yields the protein CASSPGTEQYF.

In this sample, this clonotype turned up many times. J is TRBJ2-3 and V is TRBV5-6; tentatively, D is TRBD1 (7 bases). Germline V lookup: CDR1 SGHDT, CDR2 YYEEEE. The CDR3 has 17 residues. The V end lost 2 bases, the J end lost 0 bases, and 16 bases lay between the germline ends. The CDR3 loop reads CASSFSWAGGSTDTQYF. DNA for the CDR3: TGTGCCAGCAGCTTTTCCTGGGCAGGGGGGAGCACAGATACGCAGTATTTT.

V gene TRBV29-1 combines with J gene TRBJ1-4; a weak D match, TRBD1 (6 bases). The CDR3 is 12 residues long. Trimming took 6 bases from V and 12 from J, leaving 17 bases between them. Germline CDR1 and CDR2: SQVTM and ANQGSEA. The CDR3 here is CSVEKQGRELFF. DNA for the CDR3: TGCAGCGTCGAGAAACAGGGTCGGGAACTGTTTTTT.

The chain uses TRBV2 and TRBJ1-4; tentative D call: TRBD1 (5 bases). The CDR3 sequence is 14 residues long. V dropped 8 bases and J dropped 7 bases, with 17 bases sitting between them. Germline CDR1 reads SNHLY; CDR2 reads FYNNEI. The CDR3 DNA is TGTGCCAGCGGGGAACGCGTTAGGGGTGAAAAACTGTTTTTT. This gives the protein CASGERVRGEKLFF.

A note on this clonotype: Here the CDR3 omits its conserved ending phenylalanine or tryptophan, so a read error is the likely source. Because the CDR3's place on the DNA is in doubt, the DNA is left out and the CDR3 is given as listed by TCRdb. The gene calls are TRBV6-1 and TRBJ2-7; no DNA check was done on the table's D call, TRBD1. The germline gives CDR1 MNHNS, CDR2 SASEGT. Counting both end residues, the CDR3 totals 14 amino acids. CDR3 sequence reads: CASTDRVAGYTFGS.

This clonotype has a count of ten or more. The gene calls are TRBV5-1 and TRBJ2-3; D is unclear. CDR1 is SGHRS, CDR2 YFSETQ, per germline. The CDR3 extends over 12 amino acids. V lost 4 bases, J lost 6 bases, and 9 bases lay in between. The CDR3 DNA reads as TGCGCCAGCAGCCCTAACTCCGATACGCAGTATTTT. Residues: CASSPNSDTQYF.

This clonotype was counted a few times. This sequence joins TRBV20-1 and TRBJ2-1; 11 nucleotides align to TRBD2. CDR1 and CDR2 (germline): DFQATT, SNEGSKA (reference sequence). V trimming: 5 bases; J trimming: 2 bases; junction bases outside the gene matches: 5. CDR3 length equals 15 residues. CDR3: CSAGRLAGPYNEQFF. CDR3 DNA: TGCAGTGCTGGACGACTAGCGGGACCCTACAATGAGCAGTTCTTC.

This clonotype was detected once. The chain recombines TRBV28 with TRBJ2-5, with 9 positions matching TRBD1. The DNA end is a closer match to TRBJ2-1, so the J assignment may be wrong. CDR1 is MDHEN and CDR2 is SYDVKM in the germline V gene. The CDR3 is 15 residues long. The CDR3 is CASSLPGQGYNEQFF. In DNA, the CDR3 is TGTGCCAGCAGTCTCCCGGGACAGGGTTACAATGAGCAGTTCTTC.

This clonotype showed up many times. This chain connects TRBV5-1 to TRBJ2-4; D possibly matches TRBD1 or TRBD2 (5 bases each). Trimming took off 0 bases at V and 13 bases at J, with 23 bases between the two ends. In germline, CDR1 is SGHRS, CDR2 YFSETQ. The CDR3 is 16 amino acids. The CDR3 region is CASSLVRTGLSEEQYF. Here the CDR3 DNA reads TGCGCCAGCAGCTTGGTAAGAACGGGGCTTTCAGAGGAGCAGTACTTC.

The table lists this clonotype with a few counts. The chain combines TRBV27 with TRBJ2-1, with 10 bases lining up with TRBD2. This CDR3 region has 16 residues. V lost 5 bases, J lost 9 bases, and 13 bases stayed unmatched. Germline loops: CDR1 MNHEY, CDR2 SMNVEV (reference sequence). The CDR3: CASSPGGLAGALEQFF. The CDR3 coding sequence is TGTGCCAGCAGTCCCGGCGGGCTAGCGGGAGCTCTTGAGCAGTTCTTC.

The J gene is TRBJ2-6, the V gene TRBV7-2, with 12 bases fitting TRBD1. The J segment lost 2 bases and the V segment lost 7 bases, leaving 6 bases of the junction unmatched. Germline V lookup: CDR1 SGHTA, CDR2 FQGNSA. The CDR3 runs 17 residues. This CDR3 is CASIPGQGATGANVLTF. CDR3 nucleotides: TGTGCCAGCATACCGGGACAGGGGGCCACTGGGGCCAACGTCCTGACTTTC.

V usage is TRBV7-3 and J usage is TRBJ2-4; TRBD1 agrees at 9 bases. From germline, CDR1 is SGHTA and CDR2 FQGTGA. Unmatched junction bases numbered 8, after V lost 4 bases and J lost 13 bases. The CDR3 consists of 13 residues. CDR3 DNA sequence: TGTGCCAGCAGCTCGACAGGGGGTTTTGAGCAGTACTTC. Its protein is CASSSTGGFEQYF.

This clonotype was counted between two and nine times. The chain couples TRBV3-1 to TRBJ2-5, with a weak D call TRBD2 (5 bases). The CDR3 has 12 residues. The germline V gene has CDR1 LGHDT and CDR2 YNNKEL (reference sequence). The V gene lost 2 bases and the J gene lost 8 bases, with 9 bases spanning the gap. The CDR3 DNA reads TGTGCCAGCAGCCAACCTGGAGGAACCCAGTACTTC. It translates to CASSQPGGTQYF.

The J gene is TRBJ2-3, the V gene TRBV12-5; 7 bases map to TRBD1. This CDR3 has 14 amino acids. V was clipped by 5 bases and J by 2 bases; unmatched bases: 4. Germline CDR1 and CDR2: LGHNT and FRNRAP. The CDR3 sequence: CASGQDRPTDTQYF. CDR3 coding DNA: TGTGCTAGTGGTCAGGACAGGCCCACAGATACGCAGTATTTT. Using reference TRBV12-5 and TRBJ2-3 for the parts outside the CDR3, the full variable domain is DARVTQTPRHKVTEMGQEVTMRCQPILGHNTVFWYRQTMMQGLELLAYFRNRAPLDDSGMPKDRFSAEMPDATLATLKIQPSEPRDSAVYFCASGQDRPTDTQYFGPGTRLTVL.

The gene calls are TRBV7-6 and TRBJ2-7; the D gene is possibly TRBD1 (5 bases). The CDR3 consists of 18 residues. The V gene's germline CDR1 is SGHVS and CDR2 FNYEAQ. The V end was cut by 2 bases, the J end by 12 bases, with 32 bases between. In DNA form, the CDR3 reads TGTGCCAGCAGCTTACCAGTAGGGGCTGTCTCAAGGCCAACTGTCCTGTACTTC. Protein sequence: CASSLPVGAVSRPTVLYF. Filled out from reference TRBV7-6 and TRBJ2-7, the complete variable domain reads GAGVSQSPRYKVTKRGQDVALRCDPISGHVSLYWYRQALGQGPEFLTYFNYEAQQDKSGLPNDRFSAERPEGSISTLTIQRTEQRDSAMYRCASSLPVGAVSRPTVLYFGPGTRLTVT.

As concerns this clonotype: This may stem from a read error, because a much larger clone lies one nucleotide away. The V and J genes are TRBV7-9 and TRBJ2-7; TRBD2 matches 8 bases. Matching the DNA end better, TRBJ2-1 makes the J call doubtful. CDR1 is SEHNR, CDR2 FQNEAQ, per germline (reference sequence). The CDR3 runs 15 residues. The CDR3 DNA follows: TGTGCCAGCAGCTTAAGGACTAGCAACCCCTACGAGCAGTTCTTC. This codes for CASSLRTSNPYEQFF.

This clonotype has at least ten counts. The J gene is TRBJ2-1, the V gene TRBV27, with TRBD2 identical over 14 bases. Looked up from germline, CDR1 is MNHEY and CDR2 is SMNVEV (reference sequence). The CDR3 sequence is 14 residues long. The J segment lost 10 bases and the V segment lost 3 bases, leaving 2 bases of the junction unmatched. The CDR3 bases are TGTGCCAGCAGTTTTGGACTAGCGGGGGGCGAGCAGTTCTTC. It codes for CASSFGLAGGEQFF.

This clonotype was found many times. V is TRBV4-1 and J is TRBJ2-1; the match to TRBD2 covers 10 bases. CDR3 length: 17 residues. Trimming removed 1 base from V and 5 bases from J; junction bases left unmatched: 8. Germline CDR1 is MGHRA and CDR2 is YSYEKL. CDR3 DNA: TGCGCCAGCAGCCAAGGGGGGCTGGGGACTAGCGACAATGAGCAGTTCTTC. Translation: CASSQGGLGTSDNEQFF.